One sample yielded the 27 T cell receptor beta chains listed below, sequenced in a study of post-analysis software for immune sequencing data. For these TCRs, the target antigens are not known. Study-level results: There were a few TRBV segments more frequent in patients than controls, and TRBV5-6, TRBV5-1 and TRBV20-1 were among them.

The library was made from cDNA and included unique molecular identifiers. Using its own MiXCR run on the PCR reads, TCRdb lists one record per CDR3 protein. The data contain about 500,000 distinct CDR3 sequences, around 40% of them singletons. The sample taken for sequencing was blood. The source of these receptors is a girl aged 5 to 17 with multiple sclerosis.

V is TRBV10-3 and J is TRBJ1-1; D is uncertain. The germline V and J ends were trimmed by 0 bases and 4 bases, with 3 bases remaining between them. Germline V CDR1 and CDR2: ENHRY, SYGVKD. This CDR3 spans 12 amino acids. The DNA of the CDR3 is TGTGCCATCAGTGAGTCGAGCACTGAAGCTTTCTTT. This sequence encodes CAISESSTEAFF.

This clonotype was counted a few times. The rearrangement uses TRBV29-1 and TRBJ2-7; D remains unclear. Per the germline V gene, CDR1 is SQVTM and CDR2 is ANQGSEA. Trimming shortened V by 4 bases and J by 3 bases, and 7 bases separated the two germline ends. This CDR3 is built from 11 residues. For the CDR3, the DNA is TGCAGCGTTGTTCAGGTCTACGAGCAGTACTTC. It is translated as CSVVQVYEQYF.

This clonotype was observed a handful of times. CDR3 nucleotides: TGTGCCAGCAGCCCCGGGGCCAGTTGGAACGAGCAGTACTTC. Its protein is CASSPGASWNEQYF. The genes are TRBV7-9 and TRBJ2-7; possibly TRBD1 or TRBD2 for D (5 bases each). Trimming shortened V by 5 bases and J by 5 bases, and 16 bases separated the two germline ends. The CDR3 is made up of 14 amino acids. Germline V gene data show CDR1 as SEHNR and CDR2 as FQNEAQ (reference sequence).

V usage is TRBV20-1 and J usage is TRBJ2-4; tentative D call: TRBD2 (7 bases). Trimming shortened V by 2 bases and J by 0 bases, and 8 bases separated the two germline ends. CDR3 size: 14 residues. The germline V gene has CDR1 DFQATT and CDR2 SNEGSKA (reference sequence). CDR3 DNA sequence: TGCAGTGCTAGACGGGGGGCAGCCAAAAACATTCAGTACTTC. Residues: CSARRGAAKNIQYF.

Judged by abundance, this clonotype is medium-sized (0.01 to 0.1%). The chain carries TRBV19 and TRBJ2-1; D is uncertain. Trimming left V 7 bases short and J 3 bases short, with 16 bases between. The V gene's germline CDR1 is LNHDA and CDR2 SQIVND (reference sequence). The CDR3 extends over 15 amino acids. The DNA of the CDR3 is TGTGCCAGTACCGATGGGCTAGATGGCTACAATGAGCAGTTCTTC. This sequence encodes CASTDGLDGYNEQFF.

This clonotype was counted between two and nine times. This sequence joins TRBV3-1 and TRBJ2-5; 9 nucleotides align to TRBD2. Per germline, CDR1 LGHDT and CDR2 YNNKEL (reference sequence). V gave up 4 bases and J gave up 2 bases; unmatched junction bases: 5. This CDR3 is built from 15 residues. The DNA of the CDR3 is TGTGCCAGCAGCCCCGGGACTAGCCCTCAAGAGACCCAGTACTTC. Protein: CASSPGTSPQETQYF.

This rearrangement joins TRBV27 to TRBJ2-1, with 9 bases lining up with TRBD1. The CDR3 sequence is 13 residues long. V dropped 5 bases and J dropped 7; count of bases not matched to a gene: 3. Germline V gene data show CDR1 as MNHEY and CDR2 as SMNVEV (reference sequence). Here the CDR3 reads CASSGTGRNEQFF. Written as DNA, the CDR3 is TGTGCCAGCAGTGGGACAGGGAGAAATGAGCAGTTCTTC.

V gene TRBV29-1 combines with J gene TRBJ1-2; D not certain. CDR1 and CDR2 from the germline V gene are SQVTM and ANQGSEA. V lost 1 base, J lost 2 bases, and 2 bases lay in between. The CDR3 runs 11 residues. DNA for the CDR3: TGCAGCGTTGAAGCAAACTATGGCTACACCTTC. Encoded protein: CSVEANYGYTF.

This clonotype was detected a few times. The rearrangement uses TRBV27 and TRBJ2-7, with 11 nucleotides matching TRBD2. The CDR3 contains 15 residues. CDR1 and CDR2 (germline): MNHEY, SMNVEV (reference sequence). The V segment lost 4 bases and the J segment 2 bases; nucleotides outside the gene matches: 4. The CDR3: CASSSGLAGPYEQYF. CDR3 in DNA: TGTGCCAGCAGTTCAGGACTAGCGGGCCCCTACGAGCAGTACTTC.

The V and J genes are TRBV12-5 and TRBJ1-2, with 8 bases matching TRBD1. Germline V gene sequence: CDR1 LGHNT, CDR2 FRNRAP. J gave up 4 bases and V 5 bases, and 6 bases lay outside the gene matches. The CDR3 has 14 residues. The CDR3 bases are TGTGCTAGTGGTATCGGCAGGGGGCTCTATGGCTACACCTTC. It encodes CASGIGRGLYGYTF.

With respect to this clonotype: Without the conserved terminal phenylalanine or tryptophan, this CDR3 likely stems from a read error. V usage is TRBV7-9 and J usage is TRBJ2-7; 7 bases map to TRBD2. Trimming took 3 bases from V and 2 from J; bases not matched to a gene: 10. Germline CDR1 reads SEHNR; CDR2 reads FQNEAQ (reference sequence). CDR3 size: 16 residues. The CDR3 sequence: CASSLLRASGAYEQYC. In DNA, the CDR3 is TGTGCCAGCAGCTTGCTCCGGGCTAGCGGTGCCTACGAGCAGTACTGC.

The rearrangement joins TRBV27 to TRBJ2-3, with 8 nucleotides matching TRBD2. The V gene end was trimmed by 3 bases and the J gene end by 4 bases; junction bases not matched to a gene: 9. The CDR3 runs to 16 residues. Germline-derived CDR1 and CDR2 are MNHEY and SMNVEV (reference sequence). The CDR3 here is CASSLLSGDGADTQYF. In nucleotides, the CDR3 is TGTGCCAGCAGTTTGCTTAGCGGGGATGGGGCAGATACGCAGTATTTT.

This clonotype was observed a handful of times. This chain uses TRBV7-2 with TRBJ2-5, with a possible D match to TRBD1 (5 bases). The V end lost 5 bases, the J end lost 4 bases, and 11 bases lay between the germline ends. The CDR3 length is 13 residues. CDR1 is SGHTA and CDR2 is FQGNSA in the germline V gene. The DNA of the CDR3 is TGTGCCAGCAGCGGGGCAGGCACAGAGACCCAGTACTTC. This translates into CASSGAGTETQYF.

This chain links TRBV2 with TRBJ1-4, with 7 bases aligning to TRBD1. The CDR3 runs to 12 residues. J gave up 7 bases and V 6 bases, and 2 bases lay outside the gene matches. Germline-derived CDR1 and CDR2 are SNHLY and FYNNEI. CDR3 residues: CASRAGGEKLFF. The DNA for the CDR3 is TGTGCCAGCAGAGCAGGGGGTGAAAAACTGTTTTTT. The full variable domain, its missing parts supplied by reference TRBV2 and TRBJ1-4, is EPEVTQTPSHQVTQMGQEVILRCVPISNHLYFYWYRQILGQKVEFLVSFYNNEISEKSEIFDDQFSVERPDGSNFTLKIRSTKLEDSAMYFCASRAGGEKLFFGSGTQLSVL.

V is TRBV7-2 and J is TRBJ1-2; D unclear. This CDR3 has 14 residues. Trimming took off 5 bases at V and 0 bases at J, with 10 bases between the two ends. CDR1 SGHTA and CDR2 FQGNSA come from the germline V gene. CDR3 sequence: CASSLPSPNYGYTF. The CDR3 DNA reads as TGTGCCAGCAGCCTCCCGAGTCCTAACTATGGCTACACCTTC.

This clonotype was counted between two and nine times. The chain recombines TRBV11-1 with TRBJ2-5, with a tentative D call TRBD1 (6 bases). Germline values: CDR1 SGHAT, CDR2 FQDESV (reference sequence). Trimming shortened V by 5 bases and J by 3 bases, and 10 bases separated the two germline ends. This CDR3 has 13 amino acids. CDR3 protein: CASSGNREETQYF. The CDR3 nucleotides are TGTGCCAGCAGCGGAAACAGGGAAGAGACCCAGTACTTC. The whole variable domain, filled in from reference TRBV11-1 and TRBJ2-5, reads EAEVAQSPRYKITEKSQAVAFWCDPISGHATLYWYRQILGQGPELLVQFQDESVVDDSQLPKDRFSAERLKGVDSTLKIQPAELGDSAMYLCASSGNREETQYFGPGTRLLVL.

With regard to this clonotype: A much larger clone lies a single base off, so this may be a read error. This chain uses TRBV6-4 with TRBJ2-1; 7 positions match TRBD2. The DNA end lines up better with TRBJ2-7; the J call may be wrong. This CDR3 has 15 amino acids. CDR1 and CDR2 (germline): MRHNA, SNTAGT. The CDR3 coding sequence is TGTGCCAGCAGTGGTTCTAGCGGCTCCTACAATGAGCAGTACTTC. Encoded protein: CASSGSSGSYNEQYF.

DNA for the CDR3: TGTGCCAGCAGCTCAAGACTAGCGGGAAGTCCAGATACGCAGTATTTT. Translation: CASSSRLAGSPDTQYF. The chain has TRBV7-8 and TRBJ2-3, with 11 positions matching TRBD2. This CDR3 has 16 amino acids. The V gene's germline CDR1 is SGHVS and CDR2 FQNEAQ. J was trimmed by 4 bases and V by 4 bases; bases with no gene match: 7.

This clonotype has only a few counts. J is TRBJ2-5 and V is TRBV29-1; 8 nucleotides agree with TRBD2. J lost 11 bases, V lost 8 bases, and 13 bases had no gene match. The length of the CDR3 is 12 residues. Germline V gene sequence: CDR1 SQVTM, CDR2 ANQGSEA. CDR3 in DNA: TGCAGCTCAGCGGGGGCAAACGGAGAGCAGTACTTC. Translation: CSSAGANGEQYF.

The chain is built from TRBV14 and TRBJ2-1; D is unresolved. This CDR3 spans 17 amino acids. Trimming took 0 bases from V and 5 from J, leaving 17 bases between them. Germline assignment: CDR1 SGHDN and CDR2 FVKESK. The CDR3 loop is CASSQERRKRIDNEQFF. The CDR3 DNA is TGTGCCAGCAGCCAAGAAAGGCGCAAAAGAATCGACAATGAGCAGTTCTTC. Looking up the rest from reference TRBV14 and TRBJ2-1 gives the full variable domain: EAGVTQFPSHSVIEKGQTVTLRCDPISGHDNLYWYRRVMGKEIKFLLHFVKESKQDESGMPNNRFLAERTGGTYSTLKVQPAELEDSGVYFCASSQERRKRIDNEQFFGPGTRLTVL.

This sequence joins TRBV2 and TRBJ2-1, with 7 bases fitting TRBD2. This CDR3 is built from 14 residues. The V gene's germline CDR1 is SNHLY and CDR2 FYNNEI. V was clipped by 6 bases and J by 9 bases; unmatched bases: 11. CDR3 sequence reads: CASSPAGEVGEQFF. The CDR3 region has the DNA TGTGCCAGCAGCCCCGCGGGAGAAGTAGGTGAGCAGTTCTTC.

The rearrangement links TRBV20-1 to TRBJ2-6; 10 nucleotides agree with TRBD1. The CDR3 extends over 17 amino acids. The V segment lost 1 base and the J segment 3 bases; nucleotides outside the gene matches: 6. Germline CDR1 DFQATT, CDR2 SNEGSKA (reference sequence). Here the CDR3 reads CSARVLGQGIGANVLTF. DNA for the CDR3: TGCAGTGCTAGAGTGTTGGGACAGGGGATTGGGGCCAACGTCCTGACTTTC.

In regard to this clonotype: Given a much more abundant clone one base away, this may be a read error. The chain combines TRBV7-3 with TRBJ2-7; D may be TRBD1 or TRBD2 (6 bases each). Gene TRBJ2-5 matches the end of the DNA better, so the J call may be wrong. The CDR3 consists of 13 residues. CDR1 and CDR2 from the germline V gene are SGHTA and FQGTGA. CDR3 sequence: CTSSSQGGETQYF. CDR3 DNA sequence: TGTACCAGCAGCTCACAGGGAGGCGAGACCCAGTACTTC.

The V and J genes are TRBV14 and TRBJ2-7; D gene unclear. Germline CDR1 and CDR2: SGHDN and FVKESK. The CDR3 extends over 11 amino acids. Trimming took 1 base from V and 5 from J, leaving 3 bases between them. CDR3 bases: TGTGCCAGCAGCCAAGCCCACGAGCAGTACTTC. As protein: CASSQAHEQYF.

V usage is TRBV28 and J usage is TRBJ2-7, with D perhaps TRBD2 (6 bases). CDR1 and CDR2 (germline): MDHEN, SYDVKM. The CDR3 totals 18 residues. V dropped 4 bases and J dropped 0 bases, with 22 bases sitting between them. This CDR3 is CASSWKRASAFLSYEQYF. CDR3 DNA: TGTGCCAGCAGTTGGAAGAGGGCTAGCGCCTTCCTCTCCTACGAGCAGTACTTC.

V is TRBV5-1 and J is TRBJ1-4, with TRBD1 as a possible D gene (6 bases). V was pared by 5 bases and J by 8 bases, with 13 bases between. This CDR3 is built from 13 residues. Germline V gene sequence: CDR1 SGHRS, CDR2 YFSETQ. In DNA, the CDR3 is TGCGCCAGCAGTTATCAGGGGACAGAAAAACTGTTTTTT. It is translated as CASSYQGTEKLFF.

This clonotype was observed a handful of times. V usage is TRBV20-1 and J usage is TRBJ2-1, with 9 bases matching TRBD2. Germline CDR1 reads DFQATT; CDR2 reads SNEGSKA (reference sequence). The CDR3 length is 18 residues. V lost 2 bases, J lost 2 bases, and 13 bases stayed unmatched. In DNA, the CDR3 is TGCAGTGCTAGATCCTCGCCTAGGGCTAGCGGGACCTACAATGAGCAGTTCTTC. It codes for CSARSSPRASGTYNEQFF.